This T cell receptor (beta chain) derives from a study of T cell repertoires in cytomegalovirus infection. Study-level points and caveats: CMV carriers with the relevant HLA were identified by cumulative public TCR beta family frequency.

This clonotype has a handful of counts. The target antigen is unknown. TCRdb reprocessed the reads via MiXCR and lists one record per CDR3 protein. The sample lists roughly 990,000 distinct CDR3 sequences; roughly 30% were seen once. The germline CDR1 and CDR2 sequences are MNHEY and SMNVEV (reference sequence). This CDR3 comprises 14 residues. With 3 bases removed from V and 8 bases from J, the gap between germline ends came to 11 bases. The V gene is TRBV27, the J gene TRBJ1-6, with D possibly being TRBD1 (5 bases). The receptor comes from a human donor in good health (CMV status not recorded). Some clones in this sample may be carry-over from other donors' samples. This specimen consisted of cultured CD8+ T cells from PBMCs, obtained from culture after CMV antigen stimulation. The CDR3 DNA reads TGTGCCAGCAGTTTCGGGACCCATCATTCACCCCTCCACTTT. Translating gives CASSFGTHHSPLHF.